These 9 T cell receptor beta chains were sequenced from one sample in a study of blood T cell repertoires in COVID-19. Clones were sequenced by immunoSEQ multiplex PCR, and TCRdb holds only the in-frame ones, with some missing. In the table there are about 210,000 clones, approximately 81% of which are singletons. Sequencing was done on a sample of PBMCs or T cells enriched from blood (not recorded which). The source is a woman in her forties or fifties with acute COVID-19.

The chain combines TRBV5-1 with TRBJ2-2; tentatively, D is TRBD2 (6 bases). V was trimmed by 7 bases and J by 5 bases, leaving 15 bases between them. CDR3 size: 14 residues. Germline V gene lookup returns CDR1 SGHRS and CDR2 YFSETQ. The CDR3, as DNA: TGCGCCAGCGTCGAGGGCGGGGCAACCGGGGAGCTGTTTTTT. The encoded protein is CASVEGGATGELFF.

The chain couples TRBV28 to TRBJ2-2; tentative D call: TRBD1 (6 bases). This CDR3 contains 16 residues. CDR1 is MDHEN, CDR2 SYDVKM, per germline. Trimming took 6 bases from V and 3 from J, leaving 17 bases between them. The CDR3 region has the DNA TGTGCCAGCAGCCGAATCCGGGACACTTACACCGGGGAGCTGTTTTTT. Protein product: CASSRIRDTYTGELFF.

This clone was recorded once. V usage is TRBV3-1 (or the pseudogene TRBV3-2) and J usage is TRBJ2-7; D is perhaps TRBD2 (5 bases). Per the germline V gene, CDR1 is LGHDT and CDR2 is YNNKEL (reference sequence). This CDR3 has 16 amino acids. Trimming pared 1 base from V and 3 bases from J, leaving 16 bases between. In DNA, the CDR3 is TGTGCCAGCAGCCAAGGGCCTTCGGACGGGAACTACGAGCAGTACTTC. Its translation: CASSQGPSDGNYEQYF.

Details on this clone: This sample includes further DNA sequences coding for the same CDR3. The chain uses TRBV7-2 and TRBJ2-3, with 11 bases lining up with TRBD2. Germline V gene data show CDR1 as SGHTA and CDR2 as FQGNSA. Trimming at V came to 2 bases and at J to 4 bases, leaving 5 bases not matched to a gene. The CDR3 has 16 residues. The DNA for the CDR3 is TGTGCCAGCAGCTTACTAGCGGGGGGTGAGGCAGATACGCAGTATTTT. Translated: CASSLLAGGEADTQYF.

V usage is TRBV18 and J usage is TRBJ1-4, with D perhaps matching TRBD1 (5 bases). V lost 5 bases, J lost 4 bases, and 11 bases lay in between. Germline CDR1 KGHSH, CDR2 LQKENI. The CDR3 loop spans 14 amino acids. The CDR3 DNA reads as TGTGCCAGCTCAGCAGACAGCCTTAATGAAAAACTGTTTTTT. This sequence encodes CASSADSLNEKLFF.

The V gene is TRBV19, the J gene TRBJ2-1; 16 bases match TRBD2. V shed 6 bases and J 8 bases; nucleotides not matched to a gene: 4. This CDR3 has 15 residues. The germline V gene has CDR1 LNHDA and CDR2 SQIVND (reference sequence). The CDR3 DNA sequence: TGTGCCAGTAGATACGGGACTAGCGGGGGGGATGAGCAGTTCTTC. It is translated as CASRYGTSGGDEQFF. Full variable domain (missing parts from reference TRBV19 and TRBJ2-1): DGGITQSPKYLFRKEGQNVTLSCEQNLNHDAMYWYRQDPGQGLRLIYYSQIVNDFQKGDIAEGYSVSREKKESFPLTVTSAQKNPTAFYLCASRYGTSGGDEQFFGPGTRLTVL.

The J gene is TRBJ2-2, the V gene TRBV13; TRBD2 agrees at 8 bases. The CDR3 totals 19 residues. The junction had 16 bases not matched to a gene; V was cut back by 4 bases and J by 3 bases. Germline values: CDR1 PRHDT, CDR2 FYEKMQ (reference sequence). CDR3 nucleotides: TGTGCCAGCAGCTACTCCTTCCCTCGGGGGGGAAGTTACACCGGGGAGCTGTTTTTT. Translating it yields CASSYSFPRGGSYTGELFF.

The chain couples TRBV7-2 to TRBJ2-5; D not resolved. Germline CDR1 reads SGHTA; CDR2 reads FQGNSA. This CDR3 is 13 amino acids long. Trimming left V 0 bases short and J 5 bases short, with 7 bases between. The CDR3 nucleotides read TGTGCCAGCAGCTTAGCTTATTCGGAGACCCAGTACTTC. Its protein is CASSLAYSETQYF.

The chain joins TRBV5-1 to TRBJ1-6, with 9 positions matching TRBD1. Germline trimming cut 1 base from V and 7 bases from J; bases unmatched to any gene: 21. CDR1 SGHRS and CDR2 YFSETQ come from the germline V gene. The CDR3 is 21 residues long. The CDR3 spells CASSLNSWTGVTYRENSPLHF. DNA for the CDR3: TGCGCCAGCAGCTTGAACTCTTGGACAGGGGTAACCTATCGGGAGAATTCACCCCTCCACTTT. Filled out from reference TRBV5-1 and TRBJ1-6, the complete variable domain reads KAGVTQTPRYLIKTRGQQVTLSCSPISGHRSVSWYQQTPGQGLQFLFEYFSETQRNKGNFPGRFSGRQFSNSRSEMNVSTLELGDSALYLCASSLNSWTGVTYRENSPLHFGNGTRLTVT.